This entry lists 12 T cell receptor beta chains sequenced from one sample in a study of human T cells and chemical hapten exposure. TCRdb reprocessed the RACE reads with MiXCR, giving one entry per CDR3 protein. The sample includes more than 300,000 distinct CDR3 sequences, roughly 6% of them seen just once. The time point here: pre-sensitization, week 0. The treatment: therapeutic diphenylcyclopropenone sensitization with weekly scalp DPC. The sample in question was whole blood, obtained in connection with sensitization to the hapten diphenylcyclopropenone (DPC). Receptor source: a woman under 30 with alopecia areata. Some clones in this sample may be carry-over from other donors' samples.

The sample holds many counts of this clonotype. The CDR3 bases are TGTGCCAGCAGTTTGTTCGGGAAATTGGGCGCAACTAATGAAAAACTGTTTTTT. It is translated as CASSLFGKLGATNEKLFF. The chain combines TRBV12-3 or TRBV12-4 with TRBJ1-4; D remains unclear. Trimming pared 3 bases from V and 0 bases from J, leaving 17 bases between. The CDR3 runs to 18 residues.

In its sample, this clonotype was seen many times. V usage is TRBV6-2 or TRBV6-3 and J usage is TRBJ2-3, with D possibly matching TRBD2 (7 bases). The CDR3 contains 15 residues. Deletions cut 5 bases from V and 6 bases from J, with 18 bases between. Germline CDR1 reads MNHEY; CDR2 reads SVGEGT. The CDR3 loop is CASSSLMAGADTQYF. The CDR3 DNA reads TGTGCCAGCAGTAGCCTGATGGCGGGGGCGGATACGCAGTATTTT.

This clonotype has a handful of counts. V and J are TRBV6-5 and TRBJ2-6, with D hard to call. This CDR3 has 15 residues. CDR1 is MNHEY and CDR2 is SVGAGI in the germline V gene. V lost 4 bases and J lost 1, with 8 bases in between. The CDR3 sequence: CASSSLKSGANVLTF. The CDR3 nucleotides are TGTGCCAGCAGTTCGCTGAAGTCTGGGGCCAACGTCCTGACTTTC.

V usage is TRBV19 and J usage is TRBJ1-4; no clear D gene. V was shortened by 6 bases and J by 10 bases, with 9 bases between the two germline ends. Germline lookup yields CDR1 LNHDA and CDR2 SQIVND (reference sequence). The CDR3 contains 11 residues. CDR3 sequence reads: CASSLTGKLFF. The CDR3, as DNA: TGTGCCAGTAGCCTGACGGGAAAACTGTTTTTT.

The CDR3 region is CASGLRQGADTQYF. In DNA form, the CDR3 reads TGTGCCAGCGGACTTCGACAGGGGGCAGATACGCAGTATTTT. The rearrangement links TRBV6-2 or TRBV6-3 to TRBJ2-3, with 9 nucleotides matching TRBD1. Germline V gene sequence: CDR1 MNHEY, CDR2 SVGEGT. Trimming at V came to 8 bases and at J to 4 bases, leaving 7 bases not matched to a gene. The CDR3 totals 14 residues.

The rearrangement joins TRBV14 to TRBJ2-3; 11 bases line up with TRBD2. The CDR3 runs to 17 residues. The ends lost 5 bases at V and 4 bases at J; junction bases unmatched: 11. Germline CDR1 reads SGHDN; CDR2 reads FVKESK. For the CDR3, the DNA is TGTGCCAGCAGCTCTCAGGGTAGCGGGGGGGCCCCAGATACGCAGTATTTT. It is translated as CASSSQGSGGAPDTQYF.

A word on this clonotype: Because it lacks the conserved phenylalanine or tryptophan at the end, this CDR3 is likely a read error. The chain employs TRBV4-2 and TRBJ1-5; D not certain. The CDR3 contains 15 residues. The germline CDR1 and CDR2 sequences are LGHNA and YNFKEQ. Trimming took off 1 base at V and 0 bases at J, with 7 bases between the two ends. In DNA, the CDR3 is TGTGCCAGCAGCCAAGCCCCATATAGCAATCAGCCCCAGCATTTA. Residues: CASSQAPYSNQPQHL.

This clonotype turned up a few times. The chain is built from TRBV2 and TRBJ2-2, with 7 positions matching TRBD2. Germline loops: CDR1 SNHLY, CDR2 FYNNEI. Trimming took 6 bases from V and 4 from J; bases not matched to a gene: 8. The CDR3 has 15 amino acids. The CDR3 DNA reads as TGTGCCAGCAGCCCTTTTGGCGGGGGCACCGGGGAGCTGTTTTTT. Residues: CASSPFGGGTGELFF. The full variable domain, in which reference TRBV2 and TRBJ2-2 provide the parts outside the CDR3, is EPEVTQTPSHQVTQMGQEVILRCVPISNHLYFYWYRQILGQKVEFLVSFYNNEISEKSEIFDDQFSVERPDGSNFTLKIRSTKLEDSAMYFCASSPFGGGTGELFFGEGSRLTVL.

The sample holds a few counts of this clonotype. The chain employs TRBV24-1 and TRBJ2-1; D gene unclear. Germline CDR1 is KGHDR and CDR2 is SFDVKD. V was cut by 3 bases and J by 5 bases, with 10 bases left in between. The CDR3 loop spans 14 amino acids. CDR3 bases: TGTGCCACCAGTGATCCCACGTCCCACAATGAGCAGTTCTTC. Translated: CATSDPTSHNEQFF.

This clonotype turned up a few times. The chain has TRBV20-1 and TRBJ2-5, with 9 bases fitting TRBD2. The germline V gene encodes CDR1 DFQATT and CDR2 SNEGSKA (reference sequence). CDR3 size: 15 residues. V was pared by 3 bases and J by 2 bases, with 7 bases of the junction left unmatched. CDR3 loop: CSASTTSGKQETQYF. The CDR3 region has the DNA TGCAGTGCTAGTACGACTAGCGGAAAGCAAGAGACCCAGTACTTC.

The rearrangement uses TRBV9 and TRBJ2-1; D is unclear. The CDR3 totals 14 residues. CDR1 SGDLS and CDR2 YYNGEE come from the germline V gene. Trimming removed 5 bases from V and 2 bases from J, with 11 bases in between. The CDR3 loop is CASSPQFAYNEQFF. CDR3 bases: TGTGCCAGCAGTCCCCAATTCGCCTACAATGAGCAGTTCTTC.

This clonotype was counted at least ten times. The chain has TRBV5-1 and TRBJ2-1; D unclear. Germline CDR1 and CDR2: SGHRS and YFSETQ. V lost 7 bases and J 0 bases, leaving 11 bases between the germline ends. The CDR3 loop spans 14 amino acids. In DNA, the CDR3 is TGCGCCAGCGGTACGGGTAGCTCCTACAATGAGCAGTTCTTC. The encoded protein is CASGTGSSYNEQFF.